This TCR beta chain was observed in a study of T cells in Graves' hyperthyroidism and ophthalmopathy. On the study more broadly: Sampling of peripheral blood happened at initial diagnosis, prior to any treatment.

CDR3 length equals 13 residues. J was trimmed by 7 bases and V by 4 bases; bases with no gene match: 8. Germline V lookup: CDR1 SGDLS, CDR2 YYNGEE. Extraction of PBMCs used roughly 9.4 ml of fresh peripheral blood. RNA transcripts yielded amplified TCR beta CDR3 regions. RT-PCR in the first round (using the HTBI primer set) targeted the TCR CDR3. TCRdb called the multiplex PCR reads again in MiXCR, with one record for every CDR3 protein. The sample yields about 210,000 distinct CDR3 sequences, roughly 17% seen once. The receptor's source is a man aged 45-65 years with Graves' hyperthyroidism. The chain couples TRBV9 to TRBJ2-7, with 7 bases that match TRBD2. The sample taken for sequencing was blood. The CDR3 sequence: CASSTRLAGEQYF. CDR3 DNA: TGTGCCAGCAGCACCAGACTAGCAGGGGAGCAGTACTTC.